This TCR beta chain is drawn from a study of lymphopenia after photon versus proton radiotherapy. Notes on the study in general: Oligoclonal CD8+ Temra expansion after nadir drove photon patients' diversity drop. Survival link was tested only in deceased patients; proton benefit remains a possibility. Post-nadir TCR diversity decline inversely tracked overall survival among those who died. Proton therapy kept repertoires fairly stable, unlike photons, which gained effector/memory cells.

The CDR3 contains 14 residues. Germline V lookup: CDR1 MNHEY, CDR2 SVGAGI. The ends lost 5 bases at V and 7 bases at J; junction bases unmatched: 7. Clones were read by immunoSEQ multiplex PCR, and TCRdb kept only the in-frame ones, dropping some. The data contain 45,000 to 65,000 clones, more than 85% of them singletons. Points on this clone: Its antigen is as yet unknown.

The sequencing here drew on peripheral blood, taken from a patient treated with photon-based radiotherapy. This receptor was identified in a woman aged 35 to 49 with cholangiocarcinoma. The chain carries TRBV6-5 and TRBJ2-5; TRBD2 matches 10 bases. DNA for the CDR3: TGTGCCAGCAGTGCCGGACTAGCGGCCGGGACCCAGTACTTC. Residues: CASSAGLAAGTQYF.